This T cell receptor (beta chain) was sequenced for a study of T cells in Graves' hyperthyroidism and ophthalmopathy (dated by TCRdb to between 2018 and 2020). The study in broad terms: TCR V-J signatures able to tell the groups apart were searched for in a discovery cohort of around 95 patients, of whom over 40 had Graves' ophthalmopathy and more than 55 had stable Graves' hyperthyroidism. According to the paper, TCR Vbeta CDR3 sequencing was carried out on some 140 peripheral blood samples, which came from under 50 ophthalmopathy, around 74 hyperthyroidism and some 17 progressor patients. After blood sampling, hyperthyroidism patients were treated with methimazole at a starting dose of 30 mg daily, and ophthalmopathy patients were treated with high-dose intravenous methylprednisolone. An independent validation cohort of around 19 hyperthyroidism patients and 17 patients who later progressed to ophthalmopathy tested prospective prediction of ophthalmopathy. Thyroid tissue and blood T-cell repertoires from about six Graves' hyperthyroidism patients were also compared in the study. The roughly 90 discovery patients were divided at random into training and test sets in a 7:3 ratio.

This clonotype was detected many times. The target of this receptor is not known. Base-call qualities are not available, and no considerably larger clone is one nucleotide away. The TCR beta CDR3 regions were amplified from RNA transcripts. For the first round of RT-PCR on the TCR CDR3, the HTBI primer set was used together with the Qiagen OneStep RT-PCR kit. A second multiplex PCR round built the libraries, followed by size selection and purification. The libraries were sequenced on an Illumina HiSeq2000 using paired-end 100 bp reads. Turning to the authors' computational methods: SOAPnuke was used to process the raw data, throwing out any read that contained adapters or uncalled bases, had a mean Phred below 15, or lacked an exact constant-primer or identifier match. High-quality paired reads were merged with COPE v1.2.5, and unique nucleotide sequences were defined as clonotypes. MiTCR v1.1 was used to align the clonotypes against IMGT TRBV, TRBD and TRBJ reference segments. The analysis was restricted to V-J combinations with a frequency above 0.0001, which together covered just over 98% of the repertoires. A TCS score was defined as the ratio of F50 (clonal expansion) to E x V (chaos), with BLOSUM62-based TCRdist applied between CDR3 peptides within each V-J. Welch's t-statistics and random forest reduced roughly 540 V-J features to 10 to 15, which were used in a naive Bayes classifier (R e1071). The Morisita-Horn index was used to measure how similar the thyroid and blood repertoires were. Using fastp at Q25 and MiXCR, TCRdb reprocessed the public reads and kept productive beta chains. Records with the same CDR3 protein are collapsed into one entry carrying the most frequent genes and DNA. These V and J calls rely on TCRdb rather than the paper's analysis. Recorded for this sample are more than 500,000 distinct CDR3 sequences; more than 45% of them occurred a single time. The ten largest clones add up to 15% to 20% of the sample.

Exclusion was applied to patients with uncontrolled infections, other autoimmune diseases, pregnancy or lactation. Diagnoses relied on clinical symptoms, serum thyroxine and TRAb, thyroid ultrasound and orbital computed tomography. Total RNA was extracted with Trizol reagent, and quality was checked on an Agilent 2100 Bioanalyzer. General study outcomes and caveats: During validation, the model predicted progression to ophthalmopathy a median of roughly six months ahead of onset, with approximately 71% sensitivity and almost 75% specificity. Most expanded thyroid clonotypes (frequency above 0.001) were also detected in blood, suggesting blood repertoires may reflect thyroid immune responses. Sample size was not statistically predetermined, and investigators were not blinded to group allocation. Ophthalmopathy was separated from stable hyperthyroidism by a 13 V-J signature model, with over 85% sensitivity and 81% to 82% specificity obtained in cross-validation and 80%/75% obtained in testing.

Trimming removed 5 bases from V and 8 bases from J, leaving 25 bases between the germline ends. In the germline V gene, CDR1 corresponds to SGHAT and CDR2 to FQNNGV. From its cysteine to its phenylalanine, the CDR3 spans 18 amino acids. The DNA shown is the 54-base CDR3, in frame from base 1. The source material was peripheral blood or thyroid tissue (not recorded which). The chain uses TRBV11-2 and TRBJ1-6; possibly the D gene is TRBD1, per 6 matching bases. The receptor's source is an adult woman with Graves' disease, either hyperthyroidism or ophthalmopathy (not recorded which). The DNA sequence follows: TGTGCCAGCAGCGAGTTCGCTTTCTCGGGGAGGGGGGATTCACCCCTCCACTTT. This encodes CASSEFAFSGRGDSPLHF. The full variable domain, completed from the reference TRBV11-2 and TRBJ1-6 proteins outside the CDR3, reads EAGVAQSPRYKIIEKRQSVAFWCNPISGHATLYWYQQILGQGPKLLIQFQNNGVVDDSQLPKDRFSAERLKGVDSTLKIQPAKLEDSAVYLCASSEFAFSGRGDSPLHFGNGTRLTVT.